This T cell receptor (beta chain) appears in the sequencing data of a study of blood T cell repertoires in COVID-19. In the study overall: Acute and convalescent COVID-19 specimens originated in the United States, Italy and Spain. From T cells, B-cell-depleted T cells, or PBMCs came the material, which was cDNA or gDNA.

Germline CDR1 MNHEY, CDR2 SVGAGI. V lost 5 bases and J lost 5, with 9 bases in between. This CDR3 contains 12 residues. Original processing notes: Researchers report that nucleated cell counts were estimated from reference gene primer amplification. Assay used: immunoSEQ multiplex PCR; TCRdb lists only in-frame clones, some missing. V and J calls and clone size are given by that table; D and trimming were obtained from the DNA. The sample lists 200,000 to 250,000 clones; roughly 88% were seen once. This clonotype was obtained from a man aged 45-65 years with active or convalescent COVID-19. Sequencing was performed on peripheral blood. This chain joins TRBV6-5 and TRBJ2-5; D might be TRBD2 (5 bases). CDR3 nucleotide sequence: TGTGCCAGCAGTAAGGACTTTGAGACCCAGTACTTC. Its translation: CASSKDFETQYF.